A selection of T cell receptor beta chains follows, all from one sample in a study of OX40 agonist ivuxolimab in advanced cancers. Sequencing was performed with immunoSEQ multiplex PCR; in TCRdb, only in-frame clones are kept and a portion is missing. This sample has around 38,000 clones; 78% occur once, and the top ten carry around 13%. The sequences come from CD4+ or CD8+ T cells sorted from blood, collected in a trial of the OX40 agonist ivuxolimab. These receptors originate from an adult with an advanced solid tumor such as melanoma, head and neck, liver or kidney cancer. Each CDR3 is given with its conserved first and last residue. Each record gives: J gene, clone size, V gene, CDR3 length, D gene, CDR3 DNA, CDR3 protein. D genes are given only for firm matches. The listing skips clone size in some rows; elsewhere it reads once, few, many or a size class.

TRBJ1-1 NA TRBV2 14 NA TGTGCCAGCACTCCCGAGGTACTGAACACTGAAGCTTTCTTT CASTPEVLNTEAFF
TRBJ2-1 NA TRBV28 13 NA TGTGCCAGCAGCCCCAACGCCCCGGCCCGGGGGTTCTTC CASSPNAPARGFF
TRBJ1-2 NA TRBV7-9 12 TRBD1 TGTGCCAGCAGCTATACAGGGGGCGGCTACACCTTC CASSYTGGGYTF
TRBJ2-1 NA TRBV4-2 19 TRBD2 TGTGCCAGCAGCCAAGGGACTAGCGGGGCGACGAGCTCCTACAATGAGCAGTTCTTC CASSQGTSGATSSYNEQFF
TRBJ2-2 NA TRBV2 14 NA TGTGCCAGCAGACAGCGCGAGAACACCGGGGAGCTGTTTTTT CASRQRENTGELFF
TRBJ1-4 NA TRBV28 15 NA TGTGCCAGCAGTTTGGGGGGGTCGACTAATGAAAAACTGTTTTTT CASSLGGSTNEKLFF
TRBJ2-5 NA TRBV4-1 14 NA TGCGCCAGCAGGAACTTACAGGGGAGGGAGACCCAGTACTTC CASRNLQGRETQYF
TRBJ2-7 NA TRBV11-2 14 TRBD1 TGTGCCAGCAGCGGGACAGGTGGGTTATACGAGCAGTACTTC CASSGTGGLYEQYF
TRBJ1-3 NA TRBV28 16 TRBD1 TGTGCCAGCCTCGGGACAGGCGCGAGCTCTGGAAACACCATATATTTT CASLGTGASSGNTIYF
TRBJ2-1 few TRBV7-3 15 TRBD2 TGTGCCAGCAGCCTACTAGCGGGGGGCTGGAATGAGCAGTTCTTC CASSLLAGGWNEQFF
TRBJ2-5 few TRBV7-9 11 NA TGTGCCAGCAACTTAGGGGAGACCCAGTACTTC CASNLGETQYF
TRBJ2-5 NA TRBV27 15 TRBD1 TGTGCCAGCAGTTCGGGACAGGCCGACGCAGAGACCCAGTACTTC CASSSGQADAETQYF
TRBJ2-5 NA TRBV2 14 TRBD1 TGTGCCAGCAGTTTCGACAGGGGGCAAGAGACCCAGTACTTC CASSFDRGQETQYF
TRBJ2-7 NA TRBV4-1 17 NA TGCGCCAGCAGCCAGGGTGCACCGGGACGTATCACCTACGAGCAGTACTTC CASSQGAPGRITYEQYF
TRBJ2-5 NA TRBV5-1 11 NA TGCGCCAGTAGAGGGGGGGAGACCCAGTACTTC CASRGGETQYF
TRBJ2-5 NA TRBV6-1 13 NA TGTGCCACCCAGGGTCAGATAGACGAGACCCAGTACTTC CATQGQIDETQYF
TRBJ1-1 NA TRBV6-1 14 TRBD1 TGTGCCACCTCTGACAGGGTCGGAAACACTGAAGCTTTCTTT CATSDRVGNTEAFF
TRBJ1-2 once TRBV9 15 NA TGTGCCAGCAGCGTAGATGGGTCACCCGCTTATGGCTACACCTTC CASSVDGSPAYGYTF
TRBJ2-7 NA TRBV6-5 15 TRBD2 TGTGCCAGCAGGACCATAGCGGGAGGGCGTTTTGAGCAGTACTTC CASRTIAGGRFEQYF
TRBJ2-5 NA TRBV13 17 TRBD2 TGTGCCAGCAGCTGGAGACTAGCGGGGGACCCCCAAGAGACCCAGTACTTC CASSWRLAGDPQETQYF
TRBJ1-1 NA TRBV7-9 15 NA TGTGCCAGCAGCCAGCAAGGGGGGTTGAACACTGAAGCTTTCTTT CASSQQGGLNTEAFF
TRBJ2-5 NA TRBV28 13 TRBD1 TGTGCCAGCAGTGGGGACAGCCTTGAGACCCAGTACTTC CASSGDSLETQYF
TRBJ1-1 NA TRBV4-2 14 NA TGTGCCAGCAGCCTATCTAGGGCTACCACTGAAGCTTTCTTT CASSLSRATTEAFF
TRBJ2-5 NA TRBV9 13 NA TGTGCCAGCAGCGTAACGGACCAAGAGACCCAGTACTTC CASSVTDQETQYF
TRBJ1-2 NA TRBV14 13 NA TGTGCCAGCAGCTATGATGGGGTCGTTGGCTACACCTTC CASSYDGVVGYTF
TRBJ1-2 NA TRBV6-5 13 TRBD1 TGTGCCAGCAGCGGGGACAGGGCGGATGGCTACACCTTC CASSGDRADGYTF
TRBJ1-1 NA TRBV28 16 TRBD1 TGTGCCAGCAGTCCCGGGACAGTCGGTGGGAACACTGAAGCTTTCTTT CASSPGTVGGNTEAFF
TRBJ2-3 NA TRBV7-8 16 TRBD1 TGTGCCAGCAGTCGAAGTACAGGGGGCGGCGGAGATACGCAGTATTTT CASSRSTGGGGDTQYF
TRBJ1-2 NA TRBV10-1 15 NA TGCGCCAGCAGTGAGAGGTGGCCACGGAACTATGGCTACACCTTC CASSERWPRNYGYTF
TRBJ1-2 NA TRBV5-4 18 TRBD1 TGTGCCAGCAGCTTGGTGGGGGACAGAATCCCAATAGACTATGGCTACACCTTC CASSLVGDRIPIDYGYTF
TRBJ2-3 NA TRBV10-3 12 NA TGTGCCATCAGTGAGTCCACAGATACGCAGTATTTT CAISESTDTQYF
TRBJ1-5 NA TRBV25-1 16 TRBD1 TGTGCCAGCAGCGCCCTGGGACAGGGGGGGAATCAGCCCCAGCATTTT CASSALGQGGNQPQHF
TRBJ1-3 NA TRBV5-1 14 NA TGCGCCAGCAGCTTGCCAACCTCTGGAAACACCATATATTTT CASSLPTSGNTIYF
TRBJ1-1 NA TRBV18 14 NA TGTGCCAGCACTTTACAGGTAGTGAACACTGAAGCTTTCTTT CASTLQVVNTEAFF
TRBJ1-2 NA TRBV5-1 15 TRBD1 TGCGCCAGCAGCTTGGCCTGGGGGACAGAAAATGGCTACACCTTC CASSLAWGTENGYTF
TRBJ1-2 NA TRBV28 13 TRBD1 TGTGCCAGCAGCGTACAGGGGGCTGGAGGCTACACCTTC CASSVQGAGGYTF
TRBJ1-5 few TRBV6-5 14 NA TGTGCCAGCAGTTTAGGGCGGTCTATTCAGCCCCAGCATTTT CASSLGRSIQPQHF